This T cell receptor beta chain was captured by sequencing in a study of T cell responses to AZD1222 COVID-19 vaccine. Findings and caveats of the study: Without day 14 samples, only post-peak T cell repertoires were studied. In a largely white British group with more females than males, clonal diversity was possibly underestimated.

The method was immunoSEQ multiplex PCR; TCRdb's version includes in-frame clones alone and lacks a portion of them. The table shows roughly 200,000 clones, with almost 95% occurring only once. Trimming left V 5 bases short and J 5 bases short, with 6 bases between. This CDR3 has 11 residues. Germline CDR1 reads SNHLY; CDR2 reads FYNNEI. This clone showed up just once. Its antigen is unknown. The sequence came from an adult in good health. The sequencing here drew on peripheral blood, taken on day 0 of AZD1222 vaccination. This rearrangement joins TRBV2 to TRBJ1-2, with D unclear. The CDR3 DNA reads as TGTGCCAGCAGTCCAGAGTATGGCTACACCTTC. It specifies CASSPEYGYTF.